The clone carrying this T cell receptor beta chain showed up just a few times. The antigen is undetermined. These data belong to a study of cytomegalovirus exposure and HLA in healthy donors. Study-level results: The authors enumerated 150 to 200 TCR beta chains as linked to cytomegalovirus. Follow-up analysis seemed to connect common viral pathogens with several of the most significant clusters identified.

13 Jbeta primers and 60 Vbeta primers were used for the PCR. TCRdb's table, derived via immunoSEQ multiplex PCR, lists solely in-frame clones and lacks some. The repertoire consists of approximately 27,000 clones, with 60% to 80% occurring once and the leading ten covering 42%. Germline CDR1 SGHRS, CDR2 YFSETQ. V lost 9 bases and J lost 2, with 21 bases in between. CDR3 size: 15 residues. The sample consisted of PBMCs. J is TRBJ2-7 and V is TRBV5-1; maybe TRBD1 (6 bases). The clonotype comes from a male donor in good health and CMV-seropositive. CDR3 nucleotide sequence: TGCGCCACTTCCCGAGGGGGTGAGGGGGCCTACGAGCAGTACTTC. Translated: CATSRGGEGAYEQYF.